This T cell receptor beta chain was captured in a study of blood T cell repertoires in COVID-19. CDR3 length: 18 amino acids. From germline, CDR1 is LGHNA and CDR2 YNFKEQ. Trimming cost V 5 bases and J 2 bases; bases outside gene matches: 15. Repertoires were generated with immunoSEQ multiplex PCR, while TCRdb's copy carries only in-frame clones and drops some. The sample yields about 200,000 clones, approximately 87% seen once. The sample was peripheral blood. This sequence joins TRBV4-2 and TRBJ1-5, with TRBD1 identical over 7 bases. This TCR came from a man aged 60 to 75 who had recovered from COVID-19. The CDR3 DNA reads TGTGCCAGCAGCGGGGAGACAGGGTCCATAGTAGGCAATCAGCCCCAGCATTTT. Amino acids: CASSGETGSIVGNQPQHF.